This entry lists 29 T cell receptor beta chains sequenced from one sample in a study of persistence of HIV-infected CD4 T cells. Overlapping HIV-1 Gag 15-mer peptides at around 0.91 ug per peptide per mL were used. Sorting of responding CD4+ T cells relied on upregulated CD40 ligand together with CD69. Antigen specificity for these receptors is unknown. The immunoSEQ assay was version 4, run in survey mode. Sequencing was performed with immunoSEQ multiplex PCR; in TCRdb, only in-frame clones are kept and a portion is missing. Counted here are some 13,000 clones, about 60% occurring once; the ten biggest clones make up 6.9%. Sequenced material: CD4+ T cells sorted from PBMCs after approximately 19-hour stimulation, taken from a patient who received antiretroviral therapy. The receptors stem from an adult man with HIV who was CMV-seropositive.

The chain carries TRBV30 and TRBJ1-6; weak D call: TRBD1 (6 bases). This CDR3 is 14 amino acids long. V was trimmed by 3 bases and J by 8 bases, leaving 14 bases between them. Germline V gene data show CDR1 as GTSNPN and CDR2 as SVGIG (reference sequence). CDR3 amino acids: CAWSTGIWDSPLHF. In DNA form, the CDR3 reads TGTGCCTGGAGCACAGGGATTTGGGATTCACCCCTCCACTTT.

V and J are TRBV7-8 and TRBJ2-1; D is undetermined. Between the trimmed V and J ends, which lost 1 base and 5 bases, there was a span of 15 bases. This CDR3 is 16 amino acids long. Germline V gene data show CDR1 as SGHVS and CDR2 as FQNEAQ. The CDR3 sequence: CASSLVVVTEDNEQFF. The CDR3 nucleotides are TGTGCCAGCAGCTTAGTTGTAGTCACCGAGGACAATGAGCAGTTCTTC.

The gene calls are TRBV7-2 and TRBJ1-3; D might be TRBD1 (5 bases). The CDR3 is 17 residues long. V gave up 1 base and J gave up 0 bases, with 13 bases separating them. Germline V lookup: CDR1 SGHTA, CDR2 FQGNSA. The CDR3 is CASSLDRGSYSGNTIYF. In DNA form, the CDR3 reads TGTGCCAGCAGCTTAGACCGGGGGAGCTACTCTGGAAACACCATATATTTT.

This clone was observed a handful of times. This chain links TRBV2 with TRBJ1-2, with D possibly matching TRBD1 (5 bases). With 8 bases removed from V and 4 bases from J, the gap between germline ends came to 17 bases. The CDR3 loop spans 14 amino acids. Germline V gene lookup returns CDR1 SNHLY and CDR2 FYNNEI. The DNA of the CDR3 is TGTGCCAGCGAAGTTCGGGGGGTAGGCTATGGCTACACCTTC. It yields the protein CASEVRGVGYGYTF.

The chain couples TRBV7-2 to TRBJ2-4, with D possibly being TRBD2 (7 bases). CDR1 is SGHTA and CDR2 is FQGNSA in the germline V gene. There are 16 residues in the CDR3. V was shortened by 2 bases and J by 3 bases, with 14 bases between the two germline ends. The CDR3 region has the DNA TGTGCCAGCAGCTTACGGGGGGCCGTCGGCAAAAACATTCAGTACTTC. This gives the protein CASSLRGAVGKNIQYF.

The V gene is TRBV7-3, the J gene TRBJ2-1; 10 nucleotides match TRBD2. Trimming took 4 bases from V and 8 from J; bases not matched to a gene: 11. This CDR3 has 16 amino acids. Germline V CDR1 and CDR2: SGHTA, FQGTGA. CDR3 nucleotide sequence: TGTGCCAGCAGCTCTGGGACTAGCGACAGGCGGTATGAGCAGTTCTTC. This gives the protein CASSSGTSDRRYEQFF.

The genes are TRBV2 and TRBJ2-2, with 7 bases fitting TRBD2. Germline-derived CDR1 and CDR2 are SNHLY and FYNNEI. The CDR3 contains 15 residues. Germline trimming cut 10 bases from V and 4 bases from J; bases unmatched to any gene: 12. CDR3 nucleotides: TGTGCCACCGGTCAACTAGCGTCGGGCACCGGGGAGCTGTTTTTT. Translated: CATGQLASGTGELFF.

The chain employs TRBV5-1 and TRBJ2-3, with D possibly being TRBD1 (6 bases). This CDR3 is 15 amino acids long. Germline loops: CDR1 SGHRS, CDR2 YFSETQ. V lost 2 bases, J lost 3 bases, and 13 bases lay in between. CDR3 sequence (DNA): TGCGCCAGCAGCTTAAGACGAAGGGGGACAGATACGCAGTATTTT. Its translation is CASSLRRRGTDTQYF.

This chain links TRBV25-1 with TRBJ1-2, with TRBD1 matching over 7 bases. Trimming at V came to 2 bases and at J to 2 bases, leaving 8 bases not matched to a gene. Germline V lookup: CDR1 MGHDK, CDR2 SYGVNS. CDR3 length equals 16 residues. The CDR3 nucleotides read TGTGCCAGCAGTGAAGTGACGACAGGGAGGAACTATGGCTACACCTTC. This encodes CASSEVTTGRNYGYTF.

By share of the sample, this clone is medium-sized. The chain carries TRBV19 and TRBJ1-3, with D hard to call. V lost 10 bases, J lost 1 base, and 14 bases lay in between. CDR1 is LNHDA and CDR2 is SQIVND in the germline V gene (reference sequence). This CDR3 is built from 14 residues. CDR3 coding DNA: TGTGCCACCTTGCCCGGGAGATCTGGAAACACCATATATTTT. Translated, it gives CATLPGRSGNTIYF.

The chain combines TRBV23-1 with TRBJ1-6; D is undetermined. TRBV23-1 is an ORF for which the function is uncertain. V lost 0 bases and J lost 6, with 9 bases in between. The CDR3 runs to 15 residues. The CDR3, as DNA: TGCGCCAGCAGTCAATCAGGGCCTATTAATTCACCCCTCCACTTT. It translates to CASSQSGPINSPLHF.

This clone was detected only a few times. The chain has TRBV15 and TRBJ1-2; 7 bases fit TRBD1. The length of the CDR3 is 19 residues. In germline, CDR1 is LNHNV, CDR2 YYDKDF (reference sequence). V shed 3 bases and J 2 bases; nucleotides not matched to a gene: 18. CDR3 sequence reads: CATSRDIQGFLLSNYGYTF. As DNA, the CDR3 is TGTGCCACCAGCAGGGATATACAGGGGTTTTTATTATCGAACTATGGCTACACCTTC.

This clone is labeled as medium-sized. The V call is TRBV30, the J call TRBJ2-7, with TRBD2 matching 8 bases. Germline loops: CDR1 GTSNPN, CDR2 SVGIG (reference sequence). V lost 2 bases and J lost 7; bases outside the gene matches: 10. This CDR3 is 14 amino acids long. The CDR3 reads CAWSIDGRAVEQYF. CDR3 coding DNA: TGTGCCTGGAGTATAGACGGGAGGGCCGTAGAGCAGTACTTC.

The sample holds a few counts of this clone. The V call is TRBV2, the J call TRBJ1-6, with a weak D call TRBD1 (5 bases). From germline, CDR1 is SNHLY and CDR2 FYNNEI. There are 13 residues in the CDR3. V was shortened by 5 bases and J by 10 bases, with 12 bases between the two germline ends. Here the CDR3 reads CASSSGNKSPLHF. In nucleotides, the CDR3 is TGTGCCAGCAGTTCAGGGAACAAGTCACCCCTCCACTTT.

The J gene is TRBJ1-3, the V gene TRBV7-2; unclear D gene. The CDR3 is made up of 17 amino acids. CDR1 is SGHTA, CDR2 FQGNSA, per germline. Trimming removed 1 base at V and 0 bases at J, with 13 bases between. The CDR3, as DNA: TGTGCCAGCAGCTTAGGACACCGGATTCTCTCTGGAAACACCATATATTTT. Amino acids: CASSLGHRILSGNTIYF.

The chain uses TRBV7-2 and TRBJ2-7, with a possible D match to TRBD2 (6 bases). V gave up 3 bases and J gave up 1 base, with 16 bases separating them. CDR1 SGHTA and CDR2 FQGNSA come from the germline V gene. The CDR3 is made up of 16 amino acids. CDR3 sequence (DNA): TGTGCCAGCAGCTTCGGCGGGACCACGAGGTCCTACGAGCAGTACTTC. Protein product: CASSFGGTTRSYEQYF.

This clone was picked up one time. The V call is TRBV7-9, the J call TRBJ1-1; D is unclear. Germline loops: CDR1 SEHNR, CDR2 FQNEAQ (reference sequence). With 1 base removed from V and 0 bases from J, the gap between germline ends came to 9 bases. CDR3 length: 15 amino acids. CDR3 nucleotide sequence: TGTGCCAGCAGCTTAGGGGGTGGACTGAACACTGAAGCTTTCTTT. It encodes CASSLGGGLNTEAFF.

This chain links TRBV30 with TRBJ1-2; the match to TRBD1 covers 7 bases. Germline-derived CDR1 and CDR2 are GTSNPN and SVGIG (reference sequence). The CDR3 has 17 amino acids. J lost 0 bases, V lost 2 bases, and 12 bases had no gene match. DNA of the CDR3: TGTGCCTGGAGTCCCCGGACAGGTCGAGGAACTAACTATGGCTACACCTTC. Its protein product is CAWSPRTGRGTNYGYTF.

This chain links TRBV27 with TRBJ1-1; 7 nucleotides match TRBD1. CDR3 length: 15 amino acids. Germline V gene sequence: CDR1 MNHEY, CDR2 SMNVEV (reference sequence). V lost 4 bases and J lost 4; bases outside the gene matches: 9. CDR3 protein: CASSSRQGLGTEAFF. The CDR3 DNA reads TGTGCCAGCAGTTCGCGACAGGGATTAGGCACTGAAGCTTTCTTT.

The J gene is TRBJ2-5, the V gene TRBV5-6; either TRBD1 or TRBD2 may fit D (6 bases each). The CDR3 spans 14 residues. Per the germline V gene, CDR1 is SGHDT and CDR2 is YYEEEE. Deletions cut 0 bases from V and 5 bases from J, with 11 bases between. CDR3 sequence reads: CASSLDGGGETQYF. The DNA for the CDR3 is TGTGCCAGCAGCTTGGACGGGGGCGGGGAGACCCAGTACTTC.

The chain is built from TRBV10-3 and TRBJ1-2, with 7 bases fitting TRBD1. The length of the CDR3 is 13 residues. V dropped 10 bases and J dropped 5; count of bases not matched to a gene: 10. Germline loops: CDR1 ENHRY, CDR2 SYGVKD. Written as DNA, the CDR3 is TGTGCCACCCCCGACAGGGTTGGGTATGGCTACACCTTC. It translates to CATPDRVGYGYTF.

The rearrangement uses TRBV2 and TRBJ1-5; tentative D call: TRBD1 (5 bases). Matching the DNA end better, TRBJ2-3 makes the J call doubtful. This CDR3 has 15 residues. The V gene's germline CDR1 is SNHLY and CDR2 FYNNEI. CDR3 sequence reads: CASSETQANNQPQYF. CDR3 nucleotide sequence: TGTGCCAGCAGTGAAACACAGGCTAACAATCAGCCCCAGTATTTT.

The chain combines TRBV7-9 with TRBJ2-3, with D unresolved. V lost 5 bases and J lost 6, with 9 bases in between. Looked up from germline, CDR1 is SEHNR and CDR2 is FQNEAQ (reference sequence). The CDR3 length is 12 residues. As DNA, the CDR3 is TGTGCCAGCAGCCCACGGTTGGATACGCAGTATTTT. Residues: CASSPRLDTQYF.

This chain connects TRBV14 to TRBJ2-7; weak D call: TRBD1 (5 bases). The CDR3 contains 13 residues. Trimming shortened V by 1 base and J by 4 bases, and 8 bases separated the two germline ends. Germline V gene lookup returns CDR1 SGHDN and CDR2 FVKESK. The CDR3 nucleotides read TGTGCCAGCAGCCAAGTAAGGGGATACGAGCAGTACTTC. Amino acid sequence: CASSQVRGYEQYF.

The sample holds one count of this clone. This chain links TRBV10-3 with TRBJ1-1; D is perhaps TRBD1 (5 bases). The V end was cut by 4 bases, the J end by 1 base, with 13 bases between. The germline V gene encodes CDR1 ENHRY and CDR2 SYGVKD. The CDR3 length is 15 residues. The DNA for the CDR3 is TGTGCCATCAGTGGCGGTTTCACAGGGAACACTGAAGCTTTCTTT. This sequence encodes CAISGGFTGNTEAFF.

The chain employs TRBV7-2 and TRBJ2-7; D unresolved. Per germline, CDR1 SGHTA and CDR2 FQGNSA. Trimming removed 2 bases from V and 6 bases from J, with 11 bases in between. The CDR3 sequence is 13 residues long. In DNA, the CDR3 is TGTGCCAGCAGCTTATCGGGTCCCGCCGAGCAGTACTTC. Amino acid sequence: CASSLSGPAEQYF.

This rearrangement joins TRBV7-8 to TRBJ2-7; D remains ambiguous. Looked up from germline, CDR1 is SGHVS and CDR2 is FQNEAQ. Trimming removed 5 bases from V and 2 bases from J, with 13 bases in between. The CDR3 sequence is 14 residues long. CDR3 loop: CASSPSRPAYEQYF. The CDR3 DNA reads TGTGCCAGCAGCCCGAGTAGGCCTGCCTACGAGCAGTACTTC.

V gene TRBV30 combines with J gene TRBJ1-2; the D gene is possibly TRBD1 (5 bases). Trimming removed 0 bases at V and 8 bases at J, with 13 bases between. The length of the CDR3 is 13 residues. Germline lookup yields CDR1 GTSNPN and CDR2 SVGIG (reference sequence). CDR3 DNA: TGTGCCTGGAGTGTAGGGAAGGGGTTGGGCTACACCTTC. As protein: CAWSVGKGLGYTF.

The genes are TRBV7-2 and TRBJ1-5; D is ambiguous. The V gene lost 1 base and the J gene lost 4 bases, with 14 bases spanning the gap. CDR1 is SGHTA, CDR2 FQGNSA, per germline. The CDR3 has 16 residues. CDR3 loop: CASSLGLGQPNQPQHF. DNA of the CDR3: TGTGCCAGCAGCTTAGGTCTAGGGCAGCCGAATCAGCCCCAGCATTTT.